The 13 T cell receptor beta chains below come from one sample, sequenced in a study of T cells in tuberculosis. Time point noted: new active TB diagnosis, blood taken before or within 7 days of starting treatment. The data were produced by immunoSEQ multiplex PCR, yet TCRdb's version contains in-frame clones alone and is incomplete. The profile shows 47,000 or so clones, about 95% of them singletons. This sample comprised PBMCs, obtained at tuberculosis diagnosis. Receptors were obtained from an adult with tuberculosis.

In this sample, this clone turned up a few times. The V call is TRBV15, the J call TRBJ2-7; 7 positions match TRBD2. The CDR3 covers 16 residues. CDR1 LNHNV and CDR2 YYDKDF come from the germline V gene (reference sequence). V shed 5 bases, J shed 1 base, and the junction held 11 bases outside the gene matches. The CDR3 DNA sequence: TGTGCCACCAGCGTTGAAAGGGCGGGAGTATCCTACGAGCAGTACTTC. It codes for CATSVERAGVSYEQYF.

V is TRBV5-5 and J is TRBJ1-2; 9 positions agree with TRBD1. The CDR3 is 15 amino acids. J was trimmed by 2 bases and V by 1 base; bases with no gene match: 3. CDR1 is SGHKS, CDR2 YYEKEE, per germline (reference sequence). The CDR3 spells CASSLSGQGNYGYTF. In DNA, the CDR3 is TGTGCCAGCAGCTTGTCGGGACAGGGAAACTATGGCTACACCTTC. The whole variable domain, remainder taken from reference TRBV5-5 and TRBJ1-2, is DAGVTQSPTHLIKTRGQQVTLRCSPISGHKSVSWYQQVLGQGPQFIFQYYEKEERGRGNFPDRFSARQFPNYSSELNVNALLLGDSALYLCASSLSGQGNYGYTFGSGTRLTVV.

The chain has TRBV4-1 and TRBJ1-1; D may be TRBD1 (6 bases). CDR1 is MGHRA, CDR2 YSYEKL, per germline. Trimming took off 4 bases at V and 5 bases at J, with 11 bases between the two ends. This CDR3 has 13 residues. CDR3 DNA: TGCGCCAGCAGCCGGGGAGGGGGGACTGAAGCTTTCTTT. Translation: CASSRGGGTEAFF.

The V call is TRBV9, the J call TRBJ2-7, with 8 bases fitting TRBD2. This CDR3 is 16 amino acids long. Germline V gene lookup returns CDR1 SGDLS and CDR2 YYNGEE. The trim removed 0 bases at V and 4 bases at J, leaving 9 bases unmatched. The CDR3 protein is CASSVAPSGQNYEQYF. The CDR3, as DNA: TGTGCCAGCAGCGTAGCTCCTAGCGGGCAGAATTACGAGCAGTACTTC.

This clone was found once. The V and J genes are TRBV5-5 and TRBJ1-5; 9 nucleotides align to TRBD1. CDR3 length: 17 residues. Germline CDR1 and CDR2: SGHKS and YYEKEE (reference sequence). Germline trimming cut 7 bases from V and 1 base from J; bases unmatched to any gene: 12. The DNA for the CDR3 is TGTGCCAGCTCTAAGGGGACAGGGTTTTGGAGCAATCAGCCCCAGCATTTT. It codes for CASSKGTGFWSNQPQHF.

The chain recombines TRBV6-1 with TRBJ2-4; possibly TRBD2 for D (5 bases). V was shortened by 2 bases and J by 0 bases, with 11 bases between the two germline ends. The CDR3 totals 16 residues. Per germline, CDR1 MNHNS and CDR2 SASEGT. The CDR3 DNA follows: TGTGCCAGCAGTGAACGGGGAGCGATAGCCAAAAACATTCAGTACTTC. This encodes CASSERGAIAKNIQYF.

CDR3 coding DNA: TGTGCCTGGAGTGCAGGAGGGGTCGCCACCTTC. Its translation: CAWSAGGVATF. This chain connects TRBV30 to TRBJ1-2, with a weak D call TRBD1 (5 bases). The germline V gene encodes CDR1 GTSNPN and CDR2 SVGIG (reference sequence). Trimming removed 1 base from V and 13 bases from J, with 13 bases in between. This CDR3 comprises 11 residues.

The chain links TRBV20-1 to TRBJ2-1, with 7 bases fitting TRBD2. The V and J ends lost 5 bases and 11 bases, in that order; junction bases with no gene match: 6. This CDR3 has 11 residues. CDR1 and CDR2 (germline): DFQATT, SNEGSKA (reference sequence). The CDR3 loop is CSAGAGVQQFF. The CDR3 region has the DNA TGCAGTGCTGGGGCGGGAGTTCAGCAGTTCTTC.

In this sample, this clone turned up once. This chain uses TRBV10-3 with TRBJ2-2; TRBD1 matches at 9 bases. Germline V gene data show CDR1 as ENHRY and CDR2 as SYGVKD. V shed 5 bases and J 1 base; nucleotides not matched to a gene: 5. The CDR3 contains 16 residues. This chain's CDR3 is CAISRDREGNTGELFF. The DNA of the CDR3 is TGTGCCATCAGTAGGGACAGGGAGGGGAACACCGGGGAGCTGTTTTTT.

This sequence joins TRBV9 and TRBJ2-2; TRBD1 matches 8 bases. J was trimmed by 3 bases and V by 0 bases; bases with no gene match: 10. The CDR3 runs to 18 residues. Germline V gene lookup returns CDR1 SGDLS and CDR2 YYNGEE. The CDR3 DNA sequence: TGTGCCAGCAGCGTAGAGTTGGCGGGACAGGCGGACACCGGGGAGCTGTTTTTT. Amino acids: CASSVELAGQADTGELFF.

This rearrangement joins TRBV29-1 to TRBJ1-2; D is unresolved. There are 13 residues in the CDR3. Germline V lookup: CDR1 SQVTM, CDR2 ANQGSEA. V dropped 3 bases and J dropped 4 bases, with 12 bases sitting between them. The DNA of the CDR3 is TGCAGCGTTGATACCGGAGCGCCCTATGGCTACACCTTC. Translated, it gives CSVDTGAPYGYTF.

This sequence joins TRBV21-1 and TRBJ1-1; the table's D call of TRBD1 was not tested on the DNA. TRBV21-1 is a known pseudogene. This CDR3 has 14 amino acids. CDR3 in DNA: TGTGCCAGCAGCAAAGCGGGACAAGCCACTGAAGCTTTCTTT. It codes for CASSKAGQATEAFF.

The rearrangement links TRBV2 to TRBJ1-2; D might be TRBD1 (5 bases). The CDR3 covers 14 residues. Germline V gene sequence: CDR1 SNHLY, CDR2 FYNNEI. The V end was cut by 2 bases, the J end by 2 bases, with 9 bases between. The CDR3 here is CASSELGGNYGYTF. The CDR3 DNA sequence: TGTGCCAGCAGTGAATTGGGGGGAAACTATGGCTACACCTTC.